The 16 T cell receptor beta chains below come from one sample, sequenced in a study of radiation and T cells in renal cell carcinoma. Indicated time point: baseline pretreatment blood. Treatment in this sample: 15 Gy SBRT to primary tumor, nephrectomy 4 weeks later. Some clones are missing from TCRdb's copy, which holds only in-frame ones; the method was immunoSEQ multiplex PCR. Seen here are some 150,000 clones, around nine tenths observed once, and the top ten hold 12%. Sample: blood, taken from a patient whose treatment included radiotherapy and nephrectomy. The receptors derive from a woman between 45 and 60 years old with renal cell carcinoma.

The rearrangement links TRBV15 to TRBJ1-2, with D possibly TRBD1 on 5 matching bases. V was trimmed by 0 bases and J by 2 bases, leaving 7 bases between them. The CDR3 totals 14 residues. CDR1 is LNHNV and CDR2 is YYDKDF in the germline V gene (reference sequence). This chain's CDR3 is CATSRDRQNYGYTF. The CDR3 DNA follows: TGTGCCACCAGCAGAGATCGACAGAACTATGGCTACACCTTC.

The chain recombines TRBV6-1 with TRBJ2-1; 9 bases align to TRBD2. J gave up 2 bases and V 5 bases, and 4 bases lay outside the gene matches. CDR1 is MNHNS, CDR2 SASEGT, per germline. This CDR3 comprises 15 residues. The CDR3 spells CASSTLAGTYNEQFF. In nucleotides, the CDR3 is TGTGCCAGCAGTACCCTAGCGGGGACCTACAATGAGCAGTTCTTC.

The chain uses TRBV4-2 and TRBJ1-4, with D possibly being TRBD1 (5 bases). The V and J ends lost 5 bases and 0 bases respectively, with 16 bases between them. Germline CDR1 LGHNA, CDR2 YNFKEQ. This CDR3 comprises 17 residues. The CDR3 nucleotides read TGTGCCAGCAGCAAACTAGGGACCGTAGCAACTAATGAAAAACTGTTTTTT. It encodes CASSKLGTVATNEKLFF.

V gene TRBV25-1 combines with J gene TRBJ2-1; TRBD2 matches 9 bases. Germline values: CDR1 MGHDK, CDR2 SYGVNS. This CDR3 is built from 16 residues. V trimming: 4 bases; J trimming: 4 bases; junction bases outside the gene matches: 8. The CDR3 loop reads CASSVTAGGFYNEQFF. In DNA, the CDR3 is TGTGCCAGCAGTGTAACAGCGGGGGGATTTTACAATGAGCAGTTCTTC.

This clone was seen a single time. One end of the junction is discordant with germline, which a read error may explain. This chain connects TRBV4-2 to TRBJ2-3, with 9 positions matching TRBD2. CDR3 size: 16 residues. Germline lookup yields CDR1 LGHNA and CDR2 YNFKEQ. The CDR3 protein is CASSQVAGTSKDTQYF. In DNA form, the CDR3 reads TGTGCCAGCAGCCAGGTTGCCGGGACTAGCAAAGATACGCAGTATTTT.

This clone came up a few times. The chain couples TRBV14 to TRBJ1-5; no reliable D call. Germline V gene sequence: CDR1 SGHDN, CDR2 FVKESK. The CDR3 extends over 12 amino acids. V was pared by 6 bases and J by 6 bases, with 9 bases between. The CDR3 region has the DNA TGTGCCAGCAGTGAACGGGCTCAGCCCCAGCATTTT. Translating gives CASSERAQPQHF.

The chain carries TRBV5-6 and TRBJ2-5; perhaps TRBD1 as D (6 bases). CDR1 and CDR2 from the germline V gene are SGHDT and YYEEEE. The V end was cut by 4 bases, the J end by 3 bases, with 16 bases between. The CDR3 runs to 15 residues. The DNA of the CDR3 is TGTGCCAGCAGCCAGAAGGGAACAGGGAAAGAGACCCAGTACTTC. Translated, it gives CASSQKGTGKETQYF. Drawing the rest from reference TRBV5-6 and TRBJ2-5, the complete variable domain is DAGVTQSPTHLIKTRGQQVTLRCSPKSGHDTVSWYQQALGQGPQFIFQYYEEEERQRGNFPDRFSGHQFPNYSSELNVNALLLGDSALYLCASSQKGTGKETQYFGPGTRLLVL.

The rearrangement joins TRBV19 to TRBJ1-1; tentatively, D is TRBD1 (5 bases). CDR1 is LNHDA and CDR2 is SQIVND in the germline V gene (reference sequence). V was cut by 5 bases and J by 4 bases, with 17 bases left in between. The CDR3 is 15 residues long. The CDR3 is CASSFPGPRGTEAFF. For the CDR3, the DNA is TGTGCCAGTAGTTTTCCGGGACCTAGGGGCACTGAAGCTTTCTTT.

In the case of this clone: Since the CDR3 does not end with the conserved phenylalanine or tryptophan, this likely comes from a read error. The DNA is omitted, as the CDR3 cannot be located on it reliably, and the CDR3 follows TCRdb's listing. The chain carries TRBV6-1 and TRBJ2-3; the D segment call TRBD1 is taken from the table without a DNA check. Inclusive of both ends, the CDR3 amounts to 11 amino acids. CDR1 and CDR2 (germline): MNHNS, SASEGT. The CDR3 loop reads CASSERTGAEL.

A few counts support this clone. The chain links TRBV4-1 to TRBJ2-5; 7 bases match TRBD1. Per the germline V gene, CDR1 is MGHRA and CDR2 is YSYEKL. The CDR3 is made up of 15 amino acids. The V gene end was trimmed by 0 bases and the J gene end by 4 bases; junction bases not matched to a gene: 5. The CDR3 region is CASSQEDRVPETQYF. The DNA for the CDR3 is TGCGCCAGCAGCCAAGAAGACAGGGTCCCAGAGACCCAGTACTTC.

The chain links TRBV6-5 to TRBJ1-1, with D uncertain. Germline CDR1 is MNHEY and CDR2 is SVGAGI. The CDR3 is made up of 13 amino acids. Trimming cost V 2 bases and J 4 bases, with 8 bases left between them. The CDR3, as DNA: TGTGCCAGCAGTTACCCCCCGAGCACTGAAGCTTTCTTT. It specifies CASSYPPSTEAFF.

The chain carries TRBV5-8 and TRBJ2-5; D might be TRBD1 or TRBD2, each matching 5 bases. The CDR3 sequence is 15 residues long. V was cut by 3 bases and J by 6 bases, with 18 bases left in between. CDR1 is SGHTS, CDR2 YDEGEE, per germline. CDR3 DNA: TGTGCCAGCAGCTCCGGGATAGGGGACGTGAAGACCCAGTACTTC. This encodes CASSSGIGDVKTQYF.

The genes are TRBV7-3 and TRBJ2-3; unclear D gene. V was clipped by 2 bases and J by 5 bases, with 5 bases between them. This CDR3 has 12 amino acids. Germline CDR1 SGHTA, CDR2 FQGTGA. The CDR3 loop is CASSLGLDTQYF. In DNA, the CDR3 is TGTGCCAGCAGCTTAGGTCTAGATACGCAGTATTTT.

The chain employs TRBV6-1 and TRBJ1-5, with 9 bases fitting TRBD1. From germline, CDR1 is MNHNS and CDR2 SASEGT. V gave up 7 bases and J gave up 6 bases; unmatched junction bases: 7. The CDR3 length is 14 residues. CDR3 sequence: CASKAGQGPQPQHF. The CDR3 nucleotides read TGTGCCAGCAAGGCGGGACAGGGACCTCAGCCCCAGCATTTT.

This clone was counted once. V and J are TRBV5-5 and TRBJ1-4, with 12 bases lining up with TRBD1. Germline V gene lookup returns CDR1 SGHKS and CDR2 YYEKEE (reference sequence). The CDR3 extends over 20 amino acids. V shed 0 bases, J shed 7 bases, and the junction held 16 bases outside the gene matches. CDR3 sequence (DNA): TGTGCCAGCAGCTTGGTGTTCGGGACAGGGGGCGCAATGTCTTCTGAAAAACTGTTTTTT. Amino acid sequence: CASSLVFGTGGAMSSEKLFF. Supplemented by reference TRBV5-5 and TRBJ1-4, the full variable domain reads DAGVTQSPTHLIKTRGQQVTLRCSPISGHKSVSWYQQVLGQGPQFIFQYYEKEERGRGNFPDRFSARQFPNYSSELNVNALLLGDSALYLCASSLVFGTGGAMSSEKLFFGSGTQLSVL.

The V call is TRBV15, the J call TRBJ2-7; D tentatively reads TRBD1 or TRBD2 (5 bases each). This CDR3 is 16 amino acids long. Trimming took 0 bases from V and 4 from J, leaving 16 bases between them. Germline values: CDR1 LNHNV, CDR2 YYDKDF (reference sequence). The CDR3 DNA is TGTGCCACCAGCAGAGATTTGGGGGTCGCCGGGTACGAGCAGTACTTC. Its translation is CATSRDLGVAGYEQYF.